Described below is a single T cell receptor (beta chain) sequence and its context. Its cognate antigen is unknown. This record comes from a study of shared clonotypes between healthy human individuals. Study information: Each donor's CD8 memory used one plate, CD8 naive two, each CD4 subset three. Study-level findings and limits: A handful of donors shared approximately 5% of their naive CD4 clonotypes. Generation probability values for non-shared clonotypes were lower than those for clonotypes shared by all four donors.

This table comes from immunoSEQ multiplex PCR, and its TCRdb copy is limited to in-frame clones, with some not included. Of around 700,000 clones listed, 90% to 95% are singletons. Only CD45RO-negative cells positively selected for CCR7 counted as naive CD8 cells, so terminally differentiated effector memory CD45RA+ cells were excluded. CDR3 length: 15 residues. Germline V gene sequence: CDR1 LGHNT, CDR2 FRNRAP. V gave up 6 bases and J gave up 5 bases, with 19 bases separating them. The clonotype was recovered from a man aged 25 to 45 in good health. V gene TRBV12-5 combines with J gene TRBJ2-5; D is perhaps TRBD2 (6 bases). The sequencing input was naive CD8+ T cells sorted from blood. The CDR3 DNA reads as TGTGCTAGTGGCCTCATGTCTCGGGGGAGTGAGACCCAGTACTTC. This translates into CASGLMSRGSETQYF.